A selection of T cell receptor beta chains follows, all from one sample in a study of cytomegalovirus exposure and HLA in healthy donors. TCRdb's table, derived via immunoSEQ multiplex PCR, lists solely in-frame clones and lacks some. The data show fewer than 90,000 clones, with 90% to 97% seen just once and 1.6% held by the top ten. Sequenced input: PBMCs. The receptors derive from a man younger than 35 in good health and CMV-seropositive. CDR3s include the opening cysteine and the closing phenylalanine or tryptophan. D genes are given only for firm matches.

CDR3 protein	D gene	V gene
CASSSPNSLRLELFF	-	TRBV27
CASSSGQKISYEQYF	-	TRBV5-4
CASTLGSYEQYF	-	TRBV28
CASSEARRGLAFF	-	TRBV6-1
CSVISTGELFF	-	TRBV29-1
CASSLRYRGMSDTQYF	TRBD1	TRBV5-1
CAWAPSLTGELFF	-	TRBV30
CASSQDYIYSGIVNEQFF	TRBD2	TRBV14
CASSYAPSDEQYF	-	TRBV6-5
CASSSQGSNYGYTF	TRBD1	TRBV7-9
CALSPSSGINTGELFF	TRBD2	TRBV10-3
CASSLGGGSSYEQYF	TRBD2	TRBV28
CASSIVLRGLDGYTF	TRBD1	TRBV19
CASSTGTSGIAKNIQYF	TRBD2	TRBV18
CASSPSGELFF	-	TRBV25-1
CASSKTVGTEAFF	-	TRBV6-4
CASSQLGGLAGGHEQFF	TRBD2	TRBV16
CASSLTTGDGYTF	TRBD1	TRBV7-3
CASSSPGGSYNEQFF	TRBD2	TRBV7-6
CASSPRGGGDQPQHF	-	TRBV7-3